Presented here are 17 T cell receptor beta chains from one specimen sequenced in a study of T cells in Graves' hyperthyroidism and ophthalmopathy. Amplification targeted TCR beta CDR3 regions from RNA transcripts. The HTBI primer set served for first-round RT-PCR of the TCR CDR3. TCRdb reprocessed the multiplex PCR reads via MiXCR and lists one record per CDR3 protein. The sample has about 180,000 distinct CDR3 sequences; about 17% are singletons. Specimen: blood. These receptors were taken from a woman in her 50s with Graves' hyperthyroidism.

In this sample, this clonotype turned up many times. The rearrangement joins TRBV7-8 to TRBJ2-4; D is uncertain. V was clipped by 6 bases and J by 0 bases, with 21 bases between them. The germline gives CDR1 SGHVS, CDR2 FQNEAQ. The CDR3 runs 18 residues. DNA of the CDR3: TGTGCCAGCAGTCACCGGGTGGGCGGAAAACTAGCCAAAAACATTCAGTACTTC. Residues: CASSHRVGGKLAKNIQYF.

This clonotype has ten or more counts. The chain recombines TRBV29-1 with TRBJ2-7, with TRBD2 identical over 8 bases. The V gene's germline CDR1 is SQVTM and CDR2 ANQGSEA. The CDR3 has 16 residues. The V and J ends lost 6 bases and 0 bases, in that order; junction bases with no gene match: 13. CDR3 in amino acids: CSVLPPTSGSSYEQYF. CDR3 bases: TGCAGCGTCCTACCCCCTACTAGCGGCTCCTCCTACGAGCAGTACTTC.

This clonotype was recorded many times. V gene TRBV19 combines with J gene TRBJ1-1; 8 bases are a match to TRBD1. Germline CDR1 reads LNHDA; CDR2 reads SQIVND (reference sequence). The junction had 4 bases not matched to a gene; V was cut back by 7 bases and J by 3 bases. The CDR3 runs 13 residues. The CDR3 region is CASNPGGHTEAFF. In DNA form, the CDR3 reads TGTGCCAGTAATCCAGGGGGCCACACTGAAGCTTTCTTT.

This clonotype was found many times. The chain links TRBV20-1 to TRBJ1-5; 10 nucleotides match TRBD1. The CDR3 sequence is 14 residues long. V was pared by 7 bases and J by 5 bases, with 8 bases of the junction left unmatched. Per germline, CDR1 DFQATT and CDR2 SNEGSKA (reference sequence). CDR3 sequence: CSVPGQGVYQPQHF. CDR3 DNA sequence: TGCAGTGTACCAGGACAGGGGGTTTATCAGCCCCAGCATTTT.

This clonotype appeared many times. The J gene is TRBJ2-3, the V gene TRBV7-2; 11 bases line up with TRBD2. CDR1 is SGHTA, CDR2 FQGNSA, per germline. This CDR3 spans 18 amino acids. V lost 2 bases, J lost 1 base, and 8 bases stayed unmatched. The CDR3 region is CASSLPVAGGPGTDTQYF. CDR3 coding DNA: TGTGCCAGCAGCTTACCCGTAGCGGGGGGGCCGGGCACAGATACGCAGTATTTT.

Many counts were recorded for this clonotype. J is TRBJ1-6 and V is TRBV6-5, with a possible D match to TRBD1 (6 bases). V shed 2 bases and J shed 10 bases, with 6 bases lying between them. Germline CDR1 MNHEY, CDR2 SVGAGI. The CDR3 length is 12 residues. CDR3 protein: CASSYGQSPLHF. The CDR3 DNA reads TGTGCCAGCAGTTACGGACAGTCACCCCTCCACTTT.

At least ten counts were recorded for this clonotype. The chain employs TRBV20-1 and TRBJ1-2; 7 positions agree with TRBD1. Germline loops: CDR1 DFQATT, CDR2 SNEGSKA (reference sequence). Trimming took 0 bases from V and 7 from J; bases not matched to a gene: 14. CDR3 length equals 16 residues. CDR3 residues: CSARDLERTGVGGYTF. The CDR3 coding sequence is TGCAGTGCTAGAGATCTAGAACGAACAGGGGTCGGTGGCTACACCTTC.

This clonotype has at least ten counts. The chain has TRBV19 and TRBJ1-1, with D perhaps matching TRBD1 (6 bases). The CDR3 has 13 residues. Germline V gene sequence: CDR1 LNHDA, CDR2 SQIVND (reference sequence). Deletions cut 9 bases from V and 3 bases from J, with 14 bases between. In DNA form, the CDR3 reads TGTGCCAGCTTGGGGGGGCTCGACACTGAAGCTTTCTTT. Protein product: CASLGGLDTEAFF.

This clonotype appeared a few times. The CDR3 protein is CASSLEAGFSYNEQFF. Here the CDR3 DNA reads TGTGCCAGCAGCTTAGAAGCGGGATTCTCCTACAATGAGCAGTTCTTC. The V gene is TRBV7-2, the J gene TRBJ2-1, with TRBD2 identical over 7 bases. The germline CDR1 and CDR2 sequences are SGHTA and FQGNSA. The CDR3 is made up of 16 amino acids. J lost 0 bases, V lost 1 base, and 3 bases had no gene match. The whole variable domain, remainder taken from reference TRBV7-2 and TRBJ2-1, is GAGVSQSPSNKVTEKGKDVELRCDPISGHTALYWYRQSLGQGLEFLIYFQGNSAPDKSGLPSDRFSAERTGGSVSTLTIQRTQQEDSAVYLCASSLEAGFSYNEQFFGPGTRLTVL.

This clonotype was recorded many times. V usage is TRBV27 and J usage is TRBJ2-3; D ambiguous. The V gene lost 6 bases and the J gene lost 5 bases, with 18 bases spanning the gap. The CDR3 sequence is 15 residues long. Germline CDR1 MNHEY, CDR2 SMNVEV (reference sequence). The CDR3 DNA sequence: TGTGCCAGCAGCCCTACTCCATCACACCTAGATACGCAGTATTTT. As protein: CASSPTPSHLDTQYF.

This clonotype was seen only a few times. In DNA, the CDR3 is TGTGCCAGCAGCTTCCTGCGGACCAACACAGATACGCAGTATTTT. It translates to CASSFLRTNTDTQYF. This rearrangement joins TRBV5-8 to TRBJ2-3, with unresolved D. CDR1 SGHTS and CDR2 YDEGEE come from the germline V gene. Trimming took off 2 bases at V and 2 bases at J, with 12 bases between the two ends. The length of the CDR3 is 15 residues.

The V and J genes are TRBV3-1 and TRBJ1-2, with D possibly being TRBD1 (6 bases). The CDR3 is 13 residues long. Trimming cost V 10 bases and J 3 bases, with 15 bases left between them. CDR1 is LGHDT and CDR2 is YNNKEL in the germline V gene (reference sequence). The CDR3 sequence is CAIPLGGHYGYTF. DNA for the CDR3: TGTGCCATCCCTCTGGGGGGGCACTATGGCTACACCTTC.

The gene calls are TRBV10-1 and TRBJ2-1; TRBD1 might be the D (6 bases). Per the germline V gene, CDR1 is WNHNN and CDR2 is SYGVQD (reference sequence). The ends were cut back, 4 bases at V and 4 bases at J, with 11 bases in the middle. The CDR3 consists of 14 residues. CDR3 in amino acids: CASSAGASYNEQFF. The DNA for the CDR3 is TGCGCCAGCAGTGCAGGGGCGTCGTACAATGAGCAGTTCTTC.

This clonotype appeared many times. J is TRBJ1-1 and V is TRBV6-2 or TRBV6-3; D is ambiguous. The CDR3 extends over 15 amino acids. Trimming shortened V by 2 bases and J by 0 bases, and 10 bases separated the two germline ends. CDR1 is MNHEY, CDR2 SVGEGT, per germline. The CDR3 sequence: CASSYLGRVNTEAFF. The CDR3 nucleotides read TGTGCCAGCAGTTACCTCGGACGGGTGAACACTGAAGCTTTCTTT.

This clonotype was seen many times. A much larger clonotype is one base distant, so this may be a read error. The V gene is TRBV12-3 or TRBV12-4, the J gene TRBJ2-2; 10 bases line up with TRBD2. The CDR3 contains 20 residues. The V segment lost 3 bases and the J segment 7 bases; nucleotides outside the gene matches: 20. CDR3 loop: CASSFPARRVAGGLGGELFF. The CDR3 coding sequence is TGTGCCAGCAGTTTCCCGGCCCGCCGGGTAGCGGGGGGCCTTGGCGGGGAGCTGTTTTTT.

This chain connects TRBV6-1 to TRBJ2-7; 9 nucleotides align to TRBD1. J lost 7 bases, V lost 5 bases, and 12 bases had no gene match. This CDR3 comprises 15 residues. Germline assignment: CDR1 MNHNS and CDR2 SASEGT. The CDR3 DNA is TGTGCCAGCAGTCGACGGACAGGGGAAAAGGAAGAGCAGTACTTC. This encodes CASSRRTGEKEEQYF.

This clonotype was recorded many times. The CDR3 loop reads CATRQTDTQYF. The CDR3 DNA sequence: TGTGCCACGCGACAGACAGATACGCAGTATTTT. This chain uses TRBV2 with TRBJ2-3; maybe TRBD1 (5 bases). V lost 10 bases, J lost 3 bases, and 8 bases lay in between. The CDR3 extends over 11 amino acids. Germline-derived CDR1 and CDR2 are SNHLY and FYNNEI.